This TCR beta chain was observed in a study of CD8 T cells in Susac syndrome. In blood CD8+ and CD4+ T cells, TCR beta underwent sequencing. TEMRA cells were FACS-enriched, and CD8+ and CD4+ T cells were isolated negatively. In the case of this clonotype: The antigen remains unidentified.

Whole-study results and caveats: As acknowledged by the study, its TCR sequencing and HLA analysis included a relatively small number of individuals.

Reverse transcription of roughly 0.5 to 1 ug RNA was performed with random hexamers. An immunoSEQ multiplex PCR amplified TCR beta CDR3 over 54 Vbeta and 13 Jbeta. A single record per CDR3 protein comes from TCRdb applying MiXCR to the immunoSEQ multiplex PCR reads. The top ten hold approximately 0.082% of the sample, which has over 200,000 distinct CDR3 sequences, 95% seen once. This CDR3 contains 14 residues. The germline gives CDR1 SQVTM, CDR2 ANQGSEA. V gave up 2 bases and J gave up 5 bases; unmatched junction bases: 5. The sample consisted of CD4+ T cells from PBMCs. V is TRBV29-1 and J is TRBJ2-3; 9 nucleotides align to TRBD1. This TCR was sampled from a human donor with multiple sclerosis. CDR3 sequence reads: CSVELDRGLDTQYF. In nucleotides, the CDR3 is TGCAGCGTTGAACTGGACAGGGGATTAGATACGCAGTATTTT.